This T cell receptor (beta chain) was captured in a study of spatial heterogeneity in lung cancer. TCRdb independently ran MiXCR on the 5' RACE reads; one entry per CDR3 protein. The sample records about 80,000 distinct CDR3 sequences, approximately 21% being singletons. Germline values: CDR1 MNHEY, CDR2 SVGAGI. The CDR3 runs to 14 residues. V lost 2 bases and J lost 5, with 12 bases in between. The time point here: sample taken at primary tumor resection. Material for sequencing was whole RNA from tumor, nontumor lung or frozen PBMC, left unsorted. This specimen was PBMCs, taken at surgery. The V and J genes are TRBV6-5 and TRBJ2-5; maybe TRBD2 (6 bases). The TCR originated in a male donor with early-stage non-small cell lung cancer. CDR3 DNA: TGTGCCAGCAGTTACGTTACTGGGAGGGAGACCCAGTACTTC. As protein: CASSYVTGRETQYF.